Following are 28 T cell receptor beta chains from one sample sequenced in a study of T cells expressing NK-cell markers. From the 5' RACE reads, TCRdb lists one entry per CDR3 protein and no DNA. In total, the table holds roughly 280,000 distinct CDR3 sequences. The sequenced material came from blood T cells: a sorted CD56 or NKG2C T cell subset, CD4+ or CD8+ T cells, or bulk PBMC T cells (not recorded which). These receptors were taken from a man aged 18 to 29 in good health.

The CDR3 here is CASSLAFGLATGDNEQFF. The rearrangement uses TRBV5-1 and TRBJ2-1; the D call from TCRdb, TRBD2, cannot be confirmed without DNA. Germline-derived CDR1 and CDR2 are SGHRS and YFSETQ. The CDR3 spans 18 residues.

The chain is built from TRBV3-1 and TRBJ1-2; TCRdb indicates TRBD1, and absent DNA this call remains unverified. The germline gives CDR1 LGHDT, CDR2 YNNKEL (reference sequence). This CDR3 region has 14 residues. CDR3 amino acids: CASSLFRAGYGYTF. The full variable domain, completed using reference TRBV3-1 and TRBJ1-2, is DTAVSQTPKYLVTQMGNDKSIKCEQNLGHDTMYWYKQDSKKFLKIMFSYNNKELIINETVPNRFSPKSPDKAHLNLHINSLELGDSAVYFCASSLFRAGYGYTFGSGTRLTVV.

The CDR3 sequence: CASRSLSRTDTQYF. The chain carries TRBV27 and TRBJ2-3; TCRdb's D call of TRBD2 is untestable without DNA. This CDR3 region has 14 residues. Germline CDR1 and CDR2: MNHEY and SMNVEV (reference sequence).

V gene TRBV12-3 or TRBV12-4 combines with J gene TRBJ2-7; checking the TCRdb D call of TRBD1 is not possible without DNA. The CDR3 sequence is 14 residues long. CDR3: CASTSGDRSYEQYF.

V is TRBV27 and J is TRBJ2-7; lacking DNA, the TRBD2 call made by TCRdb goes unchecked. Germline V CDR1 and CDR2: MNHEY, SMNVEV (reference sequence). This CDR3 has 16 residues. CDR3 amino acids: CASSLSPRTSGLEQYF.

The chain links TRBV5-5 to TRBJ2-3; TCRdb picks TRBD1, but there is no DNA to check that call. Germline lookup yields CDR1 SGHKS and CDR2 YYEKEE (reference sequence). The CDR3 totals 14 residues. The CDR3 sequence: CASSQMDTPDTQYF.

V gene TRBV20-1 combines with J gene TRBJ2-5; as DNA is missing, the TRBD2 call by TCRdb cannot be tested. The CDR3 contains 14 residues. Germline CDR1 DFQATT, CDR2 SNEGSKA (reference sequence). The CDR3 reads CSARSRRVEETQYF.

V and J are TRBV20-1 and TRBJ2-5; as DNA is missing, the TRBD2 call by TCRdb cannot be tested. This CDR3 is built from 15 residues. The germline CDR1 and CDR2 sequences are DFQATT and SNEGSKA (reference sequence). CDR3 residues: CSAAGTSGRPETQYF.

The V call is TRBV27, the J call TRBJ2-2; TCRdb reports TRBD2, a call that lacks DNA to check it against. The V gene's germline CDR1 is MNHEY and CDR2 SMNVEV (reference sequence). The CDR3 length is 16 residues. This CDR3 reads CASSLSGRFNTGELFF.

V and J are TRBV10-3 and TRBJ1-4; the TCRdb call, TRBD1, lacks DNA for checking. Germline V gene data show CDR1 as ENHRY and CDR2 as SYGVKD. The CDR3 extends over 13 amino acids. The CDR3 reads CATHPGVNEKLFF.

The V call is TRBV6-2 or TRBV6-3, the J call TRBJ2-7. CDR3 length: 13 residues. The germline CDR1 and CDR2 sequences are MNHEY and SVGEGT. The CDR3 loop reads CASIRQVGYEQYF.

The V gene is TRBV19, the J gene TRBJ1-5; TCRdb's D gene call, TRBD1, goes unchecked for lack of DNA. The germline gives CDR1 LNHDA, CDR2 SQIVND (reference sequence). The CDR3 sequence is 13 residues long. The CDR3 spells CASSYRDSQPQHF. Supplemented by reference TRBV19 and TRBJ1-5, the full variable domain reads DGGITQSPKYLFRKEGQNVTLSCEQNLNHDAMYWYRQDPGQGLRLIYYSQIVNDFQKGDIAEGYSVSREKKESFPLTVTSAQKNPTAFYLCASSYRDSQPQHFGDGTRLSIL.

This CDR3 is CASSYLQAGKGYGYTF. V gene TRBV6-5 combines with J gene TRBJ1-2; TCRdb returns TRBD1, unconfirmable since there is no DNA. The CDR3 has 16 residues. Germline CDR1 reads MNHEY; CDR2 reads SVGAGI.

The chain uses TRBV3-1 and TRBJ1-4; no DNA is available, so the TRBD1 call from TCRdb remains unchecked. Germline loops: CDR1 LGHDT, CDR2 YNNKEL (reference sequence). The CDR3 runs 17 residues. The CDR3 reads CASSQRGRTALNEKLFF.

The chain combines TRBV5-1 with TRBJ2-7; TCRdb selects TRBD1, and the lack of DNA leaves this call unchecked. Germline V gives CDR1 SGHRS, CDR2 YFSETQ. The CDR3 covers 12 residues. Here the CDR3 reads CASSHRQSEQYF.

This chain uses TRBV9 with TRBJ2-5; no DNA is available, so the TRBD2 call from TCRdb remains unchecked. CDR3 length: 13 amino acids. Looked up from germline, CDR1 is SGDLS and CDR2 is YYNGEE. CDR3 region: CASSVATGRTQYF. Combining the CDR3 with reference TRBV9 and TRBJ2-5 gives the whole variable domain DSGVTQTPKHLITATGQRVTLRCSPRSGDLSVYWYQQSLDQGLQFLIQYYNGEERAKGNILERFSAQQFPDLHSELNLSSLELGDSALYFCASSVATGRTQYFGPGTRLLVL.

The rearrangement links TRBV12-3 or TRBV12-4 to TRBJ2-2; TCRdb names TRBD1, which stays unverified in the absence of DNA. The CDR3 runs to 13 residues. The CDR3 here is CASSPPTSGELFF.

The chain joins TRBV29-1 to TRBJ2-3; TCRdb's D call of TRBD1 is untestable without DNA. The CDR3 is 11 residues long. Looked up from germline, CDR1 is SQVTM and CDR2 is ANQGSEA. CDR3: CSDARTGAQYF.

CDR3: CAWSKVPGGQGVYGYTF. The chain employs TRBV30 and TRBJ1-2; lacking DNA, the TRBD1 call made by TCRdb goes unchecked. The CDR3 runs to 17 residues. Germline V CDR1 and CDR2: GTSNPN, SVGIG (reference sequence).

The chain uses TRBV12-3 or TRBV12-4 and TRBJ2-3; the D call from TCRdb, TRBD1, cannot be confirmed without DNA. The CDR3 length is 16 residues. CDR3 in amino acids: CASSLYRGSSTDTQYF.

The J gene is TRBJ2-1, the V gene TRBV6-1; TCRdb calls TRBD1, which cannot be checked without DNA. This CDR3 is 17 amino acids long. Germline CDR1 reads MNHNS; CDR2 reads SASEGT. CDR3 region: CASSPDRVPRPYNEQFF.

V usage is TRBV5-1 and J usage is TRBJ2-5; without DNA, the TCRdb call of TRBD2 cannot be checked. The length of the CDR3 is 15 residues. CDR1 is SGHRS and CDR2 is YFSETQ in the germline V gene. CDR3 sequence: CASRTGGPRQETQYF.

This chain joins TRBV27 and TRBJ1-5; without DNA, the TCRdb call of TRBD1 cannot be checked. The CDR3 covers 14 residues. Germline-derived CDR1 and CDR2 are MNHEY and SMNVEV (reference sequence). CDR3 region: CASSSLGGIQPQHF.

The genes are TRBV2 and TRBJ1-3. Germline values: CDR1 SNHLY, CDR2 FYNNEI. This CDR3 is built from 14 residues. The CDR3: CASSELADRNTIYF.

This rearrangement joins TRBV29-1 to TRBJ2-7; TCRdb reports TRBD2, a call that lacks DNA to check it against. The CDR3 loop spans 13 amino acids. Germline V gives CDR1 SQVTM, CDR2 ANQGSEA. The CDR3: CSVRSGGPREQYF.

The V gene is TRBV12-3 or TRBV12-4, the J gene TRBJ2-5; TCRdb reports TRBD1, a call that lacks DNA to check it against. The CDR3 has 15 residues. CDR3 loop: CASSLWADQKETQYF.

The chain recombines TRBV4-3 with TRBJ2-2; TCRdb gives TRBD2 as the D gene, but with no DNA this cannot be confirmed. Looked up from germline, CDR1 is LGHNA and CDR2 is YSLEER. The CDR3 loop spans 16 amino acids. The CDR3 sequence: CASSQSTSGRGGELFF.

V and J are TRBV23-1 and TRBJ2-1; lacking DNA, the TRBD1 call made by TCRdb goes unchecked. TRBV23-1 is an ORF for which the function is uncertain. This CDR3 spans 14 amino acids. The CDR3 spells CASSQSERGTGGFF.